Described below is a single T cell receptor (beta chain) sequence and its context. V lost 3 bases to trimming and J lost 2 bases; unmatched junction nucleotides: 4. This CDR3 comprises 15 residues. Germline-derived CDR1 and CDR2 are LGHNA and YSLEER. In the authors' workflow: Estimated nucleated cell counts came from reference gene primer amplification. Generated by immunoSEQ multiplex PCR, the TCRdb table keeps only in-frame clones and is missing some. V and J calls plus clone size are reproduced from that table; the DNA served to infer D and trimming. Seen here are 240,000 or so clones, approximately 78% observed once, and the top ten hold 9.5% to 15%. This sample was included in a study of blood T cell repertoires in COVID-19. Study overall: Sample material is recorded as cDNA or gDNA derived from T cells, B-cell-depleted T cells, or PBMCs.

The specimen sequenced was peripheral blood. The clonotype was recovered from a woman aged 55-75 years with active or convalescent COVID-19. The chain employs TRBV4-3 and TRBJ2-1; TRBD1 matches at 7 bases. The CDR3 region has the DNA TGCGCCAGCAGCCATAACAGGGGACCCTACAATGAGCAGTTCTTC. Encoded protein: CASSHNRGPYNEQFF.